This TCR beta chain came from a study of T cells after posttransplantation cyclophosphamide. Study-level findings and limits: Later post-transplant blood repertoires were often dominated by donor CD8+ memory clones. TRB clonality was highly associated with recipient CMV seropositivity and reactivation.

Comment on this clone: Its specificity is unknown.

TCRdb's copy holds only in-frame clones and misses some; the assay was immunoSEQ multiplex PCR. The data show 6,100 or so clones, roughly four fifths seen once. Treatment was busulfan-fludarabine conditioning, a marrow graft, and cyclophosphamide on days +3 and +4. The germline V and J ends were trimmed by 4 bases and 6 bases, with 16 bases remaining between them. The CDR3 has 14 residues. Looked up from germline, CDR1 is SGHTA and CDR2 is FQGNSA. The TCR was taken from a male patient aged 25-45 years who received an allogeneic stem cell transplant from a related donor, was CMV-positive, and had acute GVHD only. A share of the T cells may be of graft donor origin. The source was PBMCs, collected almost 1,500 days after allogeneic stem cell transplant with posttransplant cyclophosphamide. The genes are TRBV7-2 and TRBJ2-7; TRBD1 is a possible D gene (5 bases). The CDR3 region is CASSWTTPSTEQYF. The DNA of the CDR3 is TGTGCCAGCAGCTGGACAACCCCTAGTACCGAGCAGTACTTC.